This T cell receptor beta chain was recorded in a study of immune evolution from preneoplasia to lung adenocarcinoma. CDR1 and CDR2 (germline): MGHRA, YSYEKL. The CDR3 has 11 residues. Trimming removed 1 base at V and 4 bases at J, with 0 bases between. The table came from immunoSEQ multiplex PCR; TCRdb's copy has only in-frame clones and leaves some out. The sample records about 14,000 clones, 70% to 85% being singletons. Between about 2014 and 2018, patients underwent resection in Japan or China. Histologic diagnosis was independently verified by two lung pathologists. Premalignant or tumor cells were enriched by macro-dissection after pathologic assessment.

V and J are TRBV4-1 and TRBJ2-3; no firm D call. Sequencing used FFPE minimally invasive lung adenocarcinoma tissue. The receptor was isolated from a person aged 55-80 years with lung adenocarcinoma. The CDR3 loop is CASSQADTQYF. DNA for the CDR3: TGCGCCAGCAGCCAAGCAGATACGCAGTATTTT.